This TCR beta chain is drawn from a study of blood T cell repertoires in COVID-19. Turning to the study itself: Whether acute or convalescent, the COVID-19 samples came from the United States, Italy and Spain. Sources were T cells, B-cell-depleted T cells, or PBMCs; the material itself was cDNA or gDNA.

Study processing details: Estimates of nucleated cell counts were drawn from the amplification of reference gene primers. The method was immunoSEQ multiplex PCR; TCRdb's version includes in-frame clones alone and lacks a portion of them. Clone size and V and J calls were adopted from that table, with D and trimming inferred from the DNA. Of 90,000 to 150,000 clones listed, roughly 90% are singletons. The CDR3 loop spans 15 amino acids. Germline CDR1 is SGHRS and CDR2 is YFSETQ. V was shortened by 3 bases and J by 7 bases, with 20 bases between the two germline ends. This TCR came from a man aged 70-80 years who had recovered from COVID-19. The chain combines TRBV5-1 with TRBJ2-7; possibly TRBD2 for D (6 bases). Specimen: peripheral blood. The CDR3 loop is CASSSSIIGGGEQYF. DNA for the CDR3: TGCGCCAGCAGCTCGAGTATCATCGGGGGAGGTGAGCAGTACTTC.